Each of the 10 T cell receptor beta chains below was sequenced from the same sample in a study of shared T cell receptors in the human thymus. This table comes from immunoSEQ multiplex PCR, and its TCRdb copy is limited to in-frame clones, with some not included. The sample shows 700,000 to 750,000 clones, roughly 88% of them seen only once. These data also featured in a second study, about human thymus T cells.

The sequenced sample consisted of thymocytes. These receptors were collected from a girl less than two years old with a congenital heart defect.

The chain combines TRBV6-1 with TRBJ1-1, with 7 nucleotides matching TRBD1. Per the germline V gene, CDR1 is MNHNS and CDR2 is SASEGT. There are 15 residues in the CDR3. The J segment lost 1 base and the V segment lost 1 base, leaving 3 bases of the junction unmatched. The CDR3 loop reads CASSEVQGGNTEAFF. The CDR3, as DNA: TGTGCCAGCAGTGAAGTCCAGGGGGGGAACACTGAAGCTTTCTTT.

This chain uses TRBV5-1 with TRBJ1-1; 12 nucleotides line up with TRBD1. Trimming removed 3 bases from V and 2 bases from J; junction bases left unmatched: 5. The V gene's germline CDR1 is SGHRS and CDR2 YFSETQ. The CDR3 contains 16 residues. The CDR3 coding sequence is TGCGCCAGCAGCTGGGGGGACAGGGGGCGAAACACTGAAGCTTTCTTT. Translated: CASSWGDRGRNTEAFF. Full variable domain (remainder filled in from reference TRBV5-1 and TRBJ1-1): KAGVTQTPRYLIKTRGQQVTLSCSPISGHRSVSWYQQTPGQGLQFLFEYFSETQRNKGNFPGRFSGRQFSNSRSEMNVSTLELGDSALYLCASSWGDRGRNTEAFFGQGTRLTVV.

In this sample, this clone turned up once. CDR3: CASSLGRFDRGRTDTQYF. The CDR3 nucleotides are TGTGCCAGCAGCTTAGGAAGGTTTGACAGGGGAAGGACAGATACGCAGTATTTT. The chain couples TRBV7-2 to TRBJ2-3; TRBD1 aligns across 8 bases. This CDR3 comprises 18 residues. V gave up 1 base and J gave up 3 bases; unmatched junction bases: 12. The germline V gene encodes CDR1 SGHTA and CDR2 FQGNSA.

J is TRBJ1-1 and V is TRBV19; 11 bases line up with TRBD1. V lost 4 bases to trimming and J lost 6 bases; unmatched junction nucleotides: 10. Germline loops: CDR1 LNHDA, CDR2 SQIVND (reference sequence). This CDR3 region has 16 residues. Here the CDR3 reads CASSRSWTGGNSEAFF. The CDR3 DNA reads TGTGCCAGTAGTAGATCGTGGACAGGGGGCAATTCTGAAGCTTTCTTT.

The rearrangement links TRBV2 to TRBJ2-1, with D possibly being TRBD1 (6 bases). Germline CDR1 is SNHLY and CDR2 is FYNNEI. Trimming cost V 4 bases and J 8 bases, with 18 bases left between them. The CDR3 has 15 residues. The DNA for the CDR3 is TGTGCCAGCAGTGGCGACAGGTGTCAGGCCGATGAGCAGTTCTTC. Amino acid sequence: CASSGDRCQADEQFF.

Concerning this clone itself: Other nucleotide sequences in the sample specify the same CDR3. V gene TRBV6-5 combines with J gene TRBJ1-1; TRBD1 matches at 10 bases. CDR1 MNHEY and CDR2 SVGAGI come from the germline V gene. The CDR3 covers 14 residues. With 5 bases clipped from V and 3 bases from J, the junction kept 3 bases outside the gene matches. The CDR3 region has the DNA TGTGCCAGCAGTCCCGGGACAGGGGACACTGAAGCTTTCTTT. As protein: CASSPGTGDTEAFF.

CDR3 in DNA: TGTGCCAGCAGCTCCAGTGACAGGGGAGAGGCAGATACGCAGTATTTT. This encodes CASSSSDRGEADTQYF. The chain couples TRBV7-2 to TRBJ2-3; TRBD1 agrees at 8 bases. V lost 4 bases to trimming and J lost 4 bases; unmatched junction nucleotides: 10. From germline, CDR1 is SGHTA and CDR2 FQGNSA. The CDR3 spans 16 residues.

The V gene is TRBV5-6, the J gene TRBJ1-1; 7 bases fit TRBD1. The CDR3 spans 16 residues. CDR1 is SGHDT, CDR2 YYEEEE, per germline. V lost 4 bases, J lost 4 bases, and 13 bases stayed unmatched. In DNA, the CDR3 is TGTGCCAGCAGCGCAGCTCAGGACAGGAGGACCACTGAAGCTTTCTTT. Its protein product is CASSAAQDRRTTEAFF.

The rearrangement joins TRBV11-2 to TRBJ2-7; 9 bases align to TRBD1. Germline trimming cut 5 bases from V and 1 base from J; bases unmatched to any gene: 12. This CDR3 contains 17 residues. Per the germline V gene, CDR1 is SGHAT and CDR2 is FQNNGV. In DNA form, the CDR3 reads TGTGCCAGCAGCCCACGCCCGGGACAGGGTTTTTCCTACGAGCAGTACTTC. As protein: CASSPRPGQGFSYEQYF.

The rearrangement joins TRBV5-4 to TRBJ1-2; D is possibly TRBD1 (5 bases). The V gene's germline CDR1 is SGHNT and CDR2 YYREEE (reference sequence). Trimming took off 0 bases at V and 4 bases at J, with 10 bases between the two ends. The CDR3 is 14 amino acids. In DNA, the CDR3 is TGTGCCAGCAGCTTGGGCAGGGCGCTCTATGGCTACACCTTC. Translated: CASSLGRALYGYTF.